This entry describes one T cell receptor (beta chain). Assay used: immunoSEQ multiplex PCR; TCRdb lists only in-frame clones, some missing. Found here are 400,000 to 500,000 clones, approximately 88% of them singletons; the top ten hold less than 2%. The data belong to a study of blood T cell repertoires in COVID-19. This CDR3 spans 13 amino acids. In germline, CDR1 is LNHDA, CDR2 SQIVND (reference sequence). V was pared by 10 bases and J by 11 bases, with 16 bases of the junction left unmatched. The source is a woman aged 40 to 50 who had recovered from COVID-19. The chain joins TRBV19 to TRBJ1-1, with 7 bases fitting TRBD1. Sequenced input: PBMCs or T cells enriched from blood (not recorded which). The DNA of the CDR3 is TGTGCCATAAGCTTGACAGGGAACGACGCGGCTTTCTTT. Translation gives CAISLTGNDAAFF.